Described below is a single T cell receptor beta chain sequence and its context. Its target is not known. A read error may explain this, as a much larger clone is one base away. These data come from a study of lung T cells in sarcoidosis with Löfgren's syndrome. Study-level findings and limits: Multiple Löfgren's syndrome patients reportedly shared TRAV12-1 and TRBV2 CDR3 motifs. These T cells were suggested, not shown, to recognize a putative antigen. TRAV12-1 and TRBV2 were reportedly most expanded in Löfgren's patients. In alpha-beta pairs, TRAV12-1 favored TRBV2, and their CDR3s were homologous.

This CDR3 has 15 residues. Per germline, CDR1 SGHRS and CDR2 YFSETQ. Losses at the gene ends were 3 bases for V and 6 bases for J; bases not matched to a gene: 5. Each CDR3 protein is one row after TCRdb ran MiXCR on the reads. The table has 15,000 to 25,000 distinct CDR3 sequences, over 20% seen once. The sequencing sample was made of CD4+ T cells from bronchoalveolar lavage. The TCR originated in a human donor with sarcoidosis (Löfgren's syndrome or another form), or a control subject (not recorded which). This rearrangement joins TRBV5-1 to TRBJ2-1; 11 nucleotides align to TRBD2. The CDR3 DNA reads as TGCGCCAGCAGCTCAGCCGGGACTAGCGGCAATGAGCAGTTCTTC. Translated, it gives CASSSAGTSGNEQFF.